The 30 T cell receptor beta chains below were found in one sample sequenced in a study of PD-1 blockade in classical Hodgkin lymphoma (dated by TCRdb to 2018 to 2021). The library was obtained by the immunoSEQ multiplex PCR assay. The source is immuneACCESS, and TCRdb retained only in-frame sequences with V and J called. Part of the clones is not carried over; for the studies checked, unresolved V genes explain less than half of this, and the remainder is unexplained. Recorded for this sample are 4,000 to 4,500 clones; roughly 77% of them occurred a single time. The ten largest clones take up roughly an eighth of the sample. This sample's time point label indicates: newly diagnosed, previously untreated cHL patient sample. A Miltenyi CD8+ T cell isolation kit was used for magnetic negative selection to purify CD8+ T cells from thawed PBMCs. Sample: CD8+ T cells from blood. The receptors derive from a human donor with classical Hodgkin lymphoma.

The genes are TRBV7-9 and TRBJ2-3, with TRBD2 matching over 8 bases. The CDR3 is 15 amino acids. J gave up 3 bases and V 7 bases, and 9 bases lay outside the gene matches. The germline V gene encodes CDR1 SEHNR and CDR2 FQNEAQ (reference sequence). The CDR3 DNA reads TGTGCCAGCACCCCGGCTAGCGGGCCGACAGATACGCAGTATTTT. Translated, it gives CASTPASGPTDTQYF.

The genes are TRBV9 and TRBJ2-1; the D is unclear. The CDR3 covers 12 residues. The germline V gene has CDR1 SGDLS and CDR2 YYNGEE. Trimming shortened V by 2 bases and J by 5 bases, and 5 bases separated the two germline ends. The CDR3 is CASSVVHNEQFF. CDR3 coding DNA: TGTGCCAGCAGCGTGGTCCACAATGAGCAGTTCTTC. The whole variable domain, filled in from reference TRBV9 and TRBJ2-1, reads DSGVTQTPKHLITATGQRVTLRCSPRSGDLSVYWYQQSLDQGLQFLIQYYNGEERAKGNILERFSAQQFPDLHSELNLSSLELGDSALYFCASSVVHNEQFFGPGTRLTVL.

The CDR3 spells CASSDRASGNEQFF. Written as DNA, the CDR3 is TGTGCCAGCAGCGACAGGGCGTCTGGCAATGAGCAGTTCTTC. The V gene is TRBV7-6, the J gene TRBJ2-1, with 7 bases that match TRBD1. Germline lookup yields CDR1 SGHVS and CDR2 FNYEAQ. This CDR3 contains 14 residues. V lost 5 bases, J lost 6 bases, and 7 bases stayed unmatched.

A word on this clone: This sample also contains other DNA sequences that code for the same CDR3. The V and J genes are TRBV5-4 and TRBJ2-4; TRBD1 matches 8 bases. The germline V gene has CDR1 SGHNT and CDR2 YYREEE (reference sequence). V dropped 1 base and J dropped 1; count of bases not matched to a gene: 13. This CDR3 spans 19 amino acids. The CDR3 nucleotides are TGTGCCAGCAGCTTGCCGGGACAGGTGGGGGGTGGGGCCAAAAACATTCAGTACTTC. This codes for CASSLPGQVGGGAKNIQYF.

The chain recombines TRBV9 with TRBJ2-3, with 7 nucleotides matching TRBD2. This CDR3 spans 14 amino acids. The V and J ends lost 3 bases and 0 bases, in that order; junction bases with no gene match: 1. Germline V gene data show CDR1 as SGDLS and CDR2 as YYNGEE. The CDR3: CASSGSGSTDTQYF. The DNA for the CDR3 is TGTGCCAGCAGCGGTAGCGGGAGCACAGATACGCAGTATTTT.

The chain couples TRBV5-4 to TRBJ2-7, with D possibly TRBD2 on 6 matching bases. In germline, CDR1 is SGHNT, CDR2 YYREEE (reference sequence). The V end was cut by 2 bases, the J end by 2 bases, with 11 bases between. The CDR3 is 14 amino acids. CDR3 nucleotides: TGTGCCAGCAGCTTCAGCGGGCGCCCCTACGAGCAGTACTTC. Amino acid sequence: CASSFSGRPYEQYF.

The V gene is TRBV2, the J gene TRBJ2-1; D gene ambiguous. V dropped 8 bases and J dropped 6 bases, with 14 bases sitting between them. The CDR3 covers 13 residues. The germline V gene encodes CDR1 SNHLY and CDR2 FYNNEI. CDR3 residues: CASGDHPSNEQFF. Written as DNA, the CDR3 is TGTGCCAGCGGCGACCACCCCAGCAATGAGCAGTTCTTC.

The genes are TRBV19 and TRBJ2-1; 7 nucleotides line up with TRBD2. Germline V gene lookup returns CDR1 LNHDA and CDR2 SQIVND (reference sequence). V dropped 1 base and J dropped 2; count of bases not matched to a gene: 8. CDR3 length: 17 amino acids. CDR3 protein: CASSIGLASPPYNEQFF. DNA for the CDR3: TGTGCCAGTAGTATAGGACTAGCAAGCCCGCCCTACAATGAGCAGTTCTTC. The full variable domain, rest sourced from reference TRBV19 and TRBJ2-1, is DGGITQSPKYLFRKEGQNVTLSCEQNLNHDAMYWYRQDPGQGLRLIYYSQIVNDFQKGDIAEGYSVSREKKESFPLTVTSAQKNPTAFYLCASSIGLASPPYNEQFFGPGTRLTVL.

The chain couples TRBV9 to TRBJ1-5; no clear D. The CDR3 has 13 residues. V was pared by 0 bases and J by 4 bases, with 5 bases between. CDR1 and CDR2 from the germline V gene are SGDLS and YYNGEE. DNA of the CDR3: TGTGCCAGCAGCGTAGTAGAGAATCAGCCCCAGCATTTT. Residues: CASSVVENQPQHF.

The rearrangement links TRBV6-1 to TRBJ2-1; D is unresolved. V lost 6 bases to trimming and J lost 1 base, with 10 bases between them. Germline V gives CDR1 MNHNS, CDR2 SASEGT. The CDR3 has 14 amino acids. The CDR3, as DNA: TGTGCCAGCAGGATGGGTGGTTCCTACAATGAGCAGTTCTTC. Translated, it gives CASRMGGSYNEQFF.

The chain combines TRBV29-1 with TRBJ2-2; no firm D call. The CDR3 contains 12 residues. With 7 bases removed from V and 5 bases from J, the gap between germline ends came to 11 bases. Germline V lookup: CDR1 SQVTM, CDR2 ANQGSEA. The CDR3 loop is CSAAGSTGELFF. In nucleotides, the CDR3 is TGCAGCGCTGCAGGCTCGACCGGGGAGCTGTTTTTT.

The chain recombines TRBV15 with TRBJ2-5, with D unclear. The J call may be incorrect, as the DNA end agrees better with TRBJ2-7. This CDR3 comprises 12 residues. Looked up from germline, CDR1 is LNHNV and CDR2 is YYDKDF (reference sequence). The CDR3 reads CATGPDWGEQYF. In DNA, the CDR3 is TGTGCCACCGGACCAGACTGGGGCGAGCAGTACTTC.

The chain has TRBV15 and TRBJ2-7; D tentatively fits TRBD1 or TRBD2 (5 bases each). The CDR3 covers 18 residues. Deletions cut 1 base from V and 3 bases from J, with 22 bases between. Germline values: CDR1 LNHNV, CDR2 YYDKDF (reference sequence). The CDR3: CATSRVWGKGSSFYEQYF. Here the CDR3 DNA reads TGTGCCACCAGCAGAGTATGGGGGAAGGGGTCGAGTTTCTACGAGCAGTACTTC.

The chain has TRBV29-1 and TRBJ2-4; 10 bases align to TRBD1. CDR3 size: 14 residues. Germline lookup yields CDR1 SQVTM and CDR2 ANQGSEA. The J segment lost 1 base and the V segment lost 6 bases, leaving 3 bases of the junction unmatched. CDR3 residues: CSVGTGEAKNIQYF. Here the CDR3 DNA reads TGCAGCGTAGGGACAGGGGAGGCCAAAAACATTCAGTACTTC.

The V call is TRBV19, the J call TRBJ2-7; D may be TRBD1 (6 bases). The V end lost 8 bases, the J end lost 5 bases, and 16 bases lay between the germline ends. Looked up from germline, CDR1 is LNHDA and CDR2 is SQIVND (reference sequence). This CDR3 has 13 residues. The CDR3 sequence is CASGVRGGNEQYF. In DNA, the CDR3 is TGTGCCAGTGGAGTGAGAGGGGGAAACGAGCAGTACTTC.

The genes are TRBV7-9 and TRBJ2-7; D remains ambiguous. The CDR3 extends over 15 amino acids. V lost 2 bases and J lost 1, with 12 bases in between. CDR1 SEHNR and CDR2 FQNEAQ come from the germline V gene (reference sequence). The CDR3 spells CASSLPRLESYEQYF. The CDR3 DNA is TGTGCCAGCAGCTTACCCAGGTTAGAATCCTACGAGCAGTACTTC.

The rearrangement uses TRBV4-3 and TRBJ2-1; 7 positions agree with TRBD1. CDR3 length: 17 amino acids. Germline values: CDR1 LGHNA, CDR2 YSLEER. Trimming cost V 0 bases and J 4 bases; bases outside gene matches: 9. The CDR3 is CASSQDRQGGLYNEQFF. Here the CDR3 DNA reads TGCGCCAGCAGCCAAGATCGACAAGGGGGCTTATACAATGAGCAGTTCTTC.

This clone was recorded only once. The V and J genes are TRBV7-9 and TRBJ2-7; 8 nucleotides align to TRBD2. The trim removed 2 bases at V and 0 bases at J, leaving 3 bases unmatched. Germline CDR1 is SEHNR and CDR2 is FQNEAQ (reference sequence). The CDR3 has 15 residues. The CDR3 DNA follows: TGTGCCAGCAGCTTAAAGACTAGCGACTCCTACGAGCAGTACTTC. Amino acids: CASSLKTSDSYEQYF.

The rearrangement uses TRBV7-2 and TRBJ2-1; unclear D gene. The germline V and J ends were trimmed by 5 bases and 0 bases, with 14 bases remaining between them. This CDR3 has 16 amino acids. CDR1 SGHTA and CDR2 FQGNSA come from the germline V gene. CDR3 nucleotides: TGTGCCAGCAGCCTTTGGACCCAGAGCTCCTACAATGAGCAGTTCTTC. Translated: CASSLWTQSSYNEQFF.

This clone was observed a single time. This chain connects TRBV5-1 to TRBJ2-7; TRBD1 aligns across 8 bases. The CDR3 totals 14 residues. V dropped 6 bases and J dropped 3; count of bases not matched to a gene: 8. Germline V gene sequence: CDR1 SGHRS, CDR2 YFSETQ. The DNA of the CDR3 is TGCGCCAGCACGTGGACAGGGTCAGGCTACGAGCAGTACTTC. Translating gives CASTWTGSGYEQYF.

The rearrangement uses TRBV5-4 and TRBJ2-7, with TRBD2 identical over 9 bases. V trimming: 0 bases; J trimming: 3 bases; junction bases outside the gene matches: 4. Germline V CDR1 and CDR2: SGHNT, YYREEE (reference sequence). The CDR3 runs to 15 residues. CDR3 DNA: TGTGCCAGCAGCTTGGATGTTAGCGGGGGCTACGAGCAGTACTTC. It translates to CASSLDVSGGYEQYF.

The chain has TRBV28 and TRBJ2-6, with D possibly matching TRBD1 (6 bases). Germline loops: CDR1 MDHEN, CDR2 SYDVKM. This CDR3 spans 15 amino acids. Trimming cost V 4 bases and J 2 bases, with 9 bases left between them. The CDR3 DNA reads TGTGCCAGCAGTTCTTCAGGGGCTGGGGCCAACGTCCTGACTTTC. Protein sequence: CASSSSGAGANVLTF.

The chain is built from TRBV19 and TRBJ2-1; possible D gene TRBD2, 5 bases. Germline assignment: CDR1 LNHDA and CDR2 SQIVND (reference sequence). V was clipped by 6 bases and J by 6 bases, with 12 bases between them. The CDR3 is 13 residues long. DNA of the CDR3: TGTGCCAGTAGCCCGGGGAGAATCAATGAGCAGTTCTTC. The encoded protein is CASSPGRINEQFF.

The chain uses TRBV10-3 and TRBJ2-6; D assignment may be TRBD1 or TRBD2 (5 bases each). The CDR3 runs 19 residues. Per the germline V gene, CDR1 is ENHRY and CDR2 is SYGVKD. V lost 0 bases to trimming and J lost 0 bases, with 15 bases between them. DNA for the CDR3: TGTGCCATCAGTGAGTCTCAGGGAGCGGAAGTCTCTGGGGCCAACGTCCTGACTTTC. Encoded protein: CAISESQGAEVSGANVLTF.

This clone was seen once. The chain employs TRBV19 and TRBJ1-5; D unresolved. Germline V gene data show CDR1 as LNHDA and CDR2 as SQIVND (reference sequence). Trimming cost V 3 bases and J 2 bases, with 11 bases left between them. There are 15 residues in the CDR3. As DNA, the CDR3 is TGTGCCAGTAGTATTAGATTGGCAGGCAATCAGCCCCAGCATTTT. Amino acid sequence: CASSIRLAGNQPQHF.

The genes are TRBV9 and TRBJ2-2; D remains ambiguous. Germline V CDR1 and CDR2: SGDLS, YYNGEE. The CDR3 spans 16 residues. The V end was cut by 2 bases, the J end by 1 base, with 12 bases between. The CDR3 here is CASSVSRLKNTGELFF. The DNA of the CDR3 is TGTGCCAGCAGCGTCTCGCGGCTAAAGAACACCGGGGAGCTGTTTTTT.

The chain combines TRBV4-3 with TRBJ1-2; tentatively, D is TRBD1 (6 bases). V was clipped by 6 bases and J by 2 bases, with 13 bases between them. The CDR3 is made up of 14 amino acids. The V gene's germline CDR1 is LGHNA and CDR2 YSLEER. The CDR3 region is CASSPSRGNYGYTF. Here the CDR3 DNA reads TGCGCCAGCAGTCCATCCAGGGGAAACTATGGCTACACCTTC.

This sequence joins TRBV4-3 and TRBJ2-5, with TRBD1 as a possible D gene (5 bases). Trimming stripped 1 base from V and 5 bases from J, with 11 bases between. Germline values: CDR1 LGHNA, CDR2 YSLEER. CDR3 length: 14 amino acids. As DNA, the CDR3 is TGCGCCAGCAGCCAAGTCGCAGGGTTCGAGACCCAGTACTTC. Amino acids: CASSQVAGFETQYF.

The chain's CDR3 is CASSAVSGYTF. The CDR3, as DNA: TGTGCCAGCAGCGCTGTTTCGGGCTACACCTTC. The rearrangement links TRBV9 to TRBJ1-2; no reliable D call. CDR3 length equals 11 residues. From germline, CDR1 is SGDLS and CDR2 YYNGEE. Trimming took off 3 bases at V and 8 bases at J, with 8 bases between the two ends. The variable domain in full, with the rest retrieved from reference TRBV9 and TRBJ1-2, is DSGVTQTPKHLITATGQRVTLRCSPRSGDLSVYWYQQSLDQGLQFLIQYYNGEERAKGNILERFSAQQFPDLHSELNLSSLELGDSALYFCASSAVSGYTFGSGTRLTVV.

The gene calls are TRBV5-4 and TRBJ2-7; D is unclear. Germline CDR1 reads SGHNT; CDR2 reads YYREEE (reference sequence). Trimming removed 2 bases at V and 7 bases at J, with 10 bases between. The CDR3 spans 12 residues. The CDR3: CASSFGSNEQYF. The CDR3 coding sequence is TGTGCCAGCAGCTTCGGGTCGAATGAGCAGTACTTC.